Each of the 9 T cell receptor beta chains below was sequenced from the same sample in a study of immune heterogeneity within non-small cell lung tumors. Bulk tumor genomic DNA constituted the template, at about 600 ng per sample. Multiple biopsies spaced far apart were taken from each primary tumor during surgery. Patients went through curative surgery, and their non-small cell lung cancer was untreated and newly diagnosed. In a multiplex PCR, 32 V and 13 J primers amplified TCR beta CDR3. Using its own MiXCR run on the multiplex PCR reads, TCRdb lists one record per CDR3 protein. The table lists about 3,600 distinct CDR3 sequences, 27% of them singletons. The material sequenced was lung tumor tissue. Receptor source: a man in his sixties with non-small cell lung cancer.

As regards this clonotype: A read error is possible here, since a much larger clone lies one base away. This chain connects TRBV6-1 to TRBJ2-1; tentative D call: TRBD2 (8 bases). V was shortened by 5 bases and J by 6 bases, with 17 bases between the two germline ends. CDR1 and CDR2 (germline): MNHNS, SASEGT. This CDR3 contains 15 residues. The CDR3: CASSHRGLVGNEQFF. CDR3 DNA: TGTGCCAGCAGTCACAGGGGACTAGTGGGCAATGAGCAGTTCTTC.

The rearrangement links TRBV11-2 to TRBJ2-1; the match to TRBD2 covers 8 bases. In germline, CDR1 is SGHAT, CDR2 FQNNGV. The trim removed 10 bases at V and 2 bases at J, leaving 10 bases unmatched. The CDR3 is made up of 15 amino acids. The CDR3 sequence is CATDEAGGPYNEQFF. The CDR3 bases are TGTGCCACCGACGAGGCGGGAGGCCCCTACAATGAGCAGTTCTTC.

This clonotype was observed a few times. The chain combines TRBV3-1 with TRBJ2-2, with D perhaps matching TRBD1 (5 bases). Germline V gives CDR1 LGHDT, CDR2 YNNKEL (reference sequence). Deletions cut 0 bases from V and 0 bases from J, with 8 bases between. This CDR3 has 16 residues. CDR3 DNA sequence: TGTGCCAGCAGCCAAGAAGGGGTCACGAACACCGGGGAGCTGTTTTTT. It yields the protein CASSQEGVTNTGELFF.

Concerning this clonotype: This could be a read error, since a much larger clone is one nucleotide away. This chain connects TRBV30 to TRBJ1-2; D is possibly TRBD1 (5 bases). The germline CDR1 and CDR2 sequences are GTSNPN and SVGIG (reference sequence). The CDR3 totals 13 residues. As DNA, the CDR3 is TGTGCCTGGGACAGTCTTGATATCTATGTCTACACCTTC. Amino acids: CAWDSLDIYVYTF. Filled out from reference TRBV30 and TRBJ1-2, the complete variable domain reads SQTIHQWPATLVQPVGSPLSLECTVEGTSNPNLYWYRQAAGRGLQLLFYSVGIGQISSEVPQNLSASRPQDRQFILSSKKLLLSDSGFYLCAWDSLDIYVYTFGSGTRLTVV.

By sample share, this clonotype is medium-sized. V and J are TRBV11-2 and TRBJ2-2, with D perhaps matching TRBD2 (6 bases). V dropped 5 bases and J dropped 0 bases, with 13 bases sitting between them. Per germline, CDR1 SGHAT and CDR2 FQNNGV. This CDR3 spans 16 amino acids. The CDR3 spells CASSQAGRANTGELFF. The CDR3 DNA is TGTGCCAGCAGCCAAGCGGGCAGGGCGAACACCGGGGAGCTGTTTTTT.

The chain is built from TRBV6-5 and TRBJ2-7; 9 bases are a match to TRBD2. The CDR3 is made up of 14 amino acids. Per germline, CDR1 MNHEY and CDR2 SVGAGI. The ends lost 4 bases at V and 7 bases at J; junction bases unmatched: 8. The chain's CDR3 is CASSSPGTSKEQYF. For the CDR3, the DNA is TGTGCCAGCAGTTCCCCTGGGACTAGCAAAGAGCAGTACTTC.

By share, this clonotype ranks as medium-sized. This sequence joins TRBV20-1 and TRBJ2-7, with D possibly TRBD2 on 5 matching bases. Germline CDR1 and CDR2: DFQATT and SNEGSKA (reference sequence). Trimming left V 6 bases short and J 3 bases short, with 15 bases between. The CDR3 totals 13 residues. For the CDR3, the DNA is TGCAGTGCCGTTAGCGAGCACTTCTACGAGCAGTACTTC. This gives the protein CSAVSEHFYEQYF.

The chain has TRBV10-3 and TRBJ1-1; D is uncertain. Trimming pared 8 bases from V and 2 bases from J, leaving 9 bases between. Germline V CDR1 and CDR2: ENHRY, SYGVKD. The CDR3 has 12 residues. The CDR3 sequence: CAIADGNTEAFF. The DNA of the CDR3 is TGTGCCATCGCGGACGGCAACACTGAAGCTTTCTTT.

This clonotype was counted a few times. The chain recombines TRBV5-5 with TRBJ2-7; weak D call: TRBD1 (5 bases). V was pared by 0 bases and J by 13 bases, with 17 bases between. The CDR3 covers 13 residues. Germline values: CDR1 SGHKS, CDR2 YYEKEE (reference sequence). CDR3 bases: TGTGCCAGCAGCTTGGATTGGGGCGGAGCGAATTACTTC. This sequence encodes CASSLDWGGANYF.